The clone carrying this T cell receptor beta chain appeared a few times. Its antigen is undetermined. Primers used in a second PCR of about 6 to 11 cycles were a sample-barcoded 5' primer and a J-beta primer mix. TCRdb reanalysed the 5' RACE reads using MiXCR and keeps one entry per CDR3 protein. The sample has roughly 700,000 distinct CDR3 sequences; roughly 25% are singletons. The data derive from a study of blood T cells in healthy people across ages. Findings and caveats of the study: The percentage of naive T cells correlated strongly with TCR beta diversity. Getting older went along with TCR beta diversity per million T cells dropping roughly linearly.

V was clipped by 4 bases and J by 0 bases, with 7 bases between them. CDR3 length equals 13 residues. Per the germline V gene, CDR1 is SQVTM and CDR2 is ANQGSEA. Staff drew roughly 10 milliliters of peripheral blood from each donor. These data also formed part of another study, on T cells of mothers and their children. That source reports: The study obtained over 9 million TCR beta CDR3 reads per mother and 2.5 million to 3 million per child.

This chain uses TRBV29-1 with TRBJ2-4; D is ambiguous. Source material: blood. This sequence originates from a boy younger than 18 in good health. The DNA for the CDR3 is TGCAGCGTTGCAACCTTAGCCAAAAACATTCAGTACTTC. It translates to CSVATLAKNIQYF.